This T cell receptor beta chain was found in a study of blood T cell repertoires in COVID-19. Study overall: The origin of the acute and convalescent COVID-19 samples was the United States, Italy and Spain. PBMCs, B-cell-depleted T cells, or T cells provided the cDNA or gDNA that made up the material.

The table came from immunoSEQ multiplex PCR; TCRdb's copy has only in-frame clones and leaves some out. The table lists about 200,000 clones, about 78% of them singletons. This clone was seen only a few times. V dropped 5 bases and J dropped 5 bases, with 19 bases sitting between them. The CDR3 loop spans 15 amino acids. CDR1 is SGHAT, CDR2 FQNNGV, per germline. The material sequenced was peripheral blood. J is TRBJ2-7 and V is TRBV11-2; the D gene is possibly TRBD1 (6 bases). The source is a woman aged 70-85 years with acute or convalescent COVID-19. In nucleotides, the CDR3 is TGTGCCAGCAGCCGAGCAGGGGCCTCGGGCGACGAGCAGTACGTC. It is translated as CASSRAGASGDEQYV.